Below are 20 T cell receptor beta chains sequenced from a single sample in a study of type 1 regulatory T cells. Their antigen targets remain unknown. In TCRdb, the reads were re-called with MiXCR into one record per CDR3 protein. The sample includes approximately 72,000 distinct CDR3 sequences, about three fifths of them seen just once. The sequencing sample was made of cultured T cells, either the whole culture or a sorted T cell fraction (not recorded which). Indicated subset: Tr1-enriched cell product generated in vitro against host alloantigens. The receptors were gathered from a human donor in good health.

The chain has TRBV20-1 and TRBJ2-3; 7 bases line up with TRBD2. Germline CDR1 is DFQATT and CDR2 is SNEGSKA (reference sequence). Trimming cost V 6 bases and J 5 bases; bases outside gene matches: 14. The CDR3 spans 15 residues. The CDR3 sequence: CSAHPLRERLDTQYF. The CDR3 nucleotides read TGCAGTGCCCACCCCCTGCGGGAGAGGCTAGATACGCAGTATTTT.

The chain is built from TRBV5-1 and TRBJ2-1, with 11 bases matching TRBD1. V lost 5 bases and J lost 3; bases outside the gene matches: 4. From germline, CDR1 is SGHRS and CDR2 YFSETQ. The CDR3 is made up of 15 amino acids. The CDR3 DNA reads TGCGCCAGCAGACTCGGGACAGGGGGCTACAATGAGCAGTTCTTC. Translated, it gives CASRLGTGGYNEQFF.

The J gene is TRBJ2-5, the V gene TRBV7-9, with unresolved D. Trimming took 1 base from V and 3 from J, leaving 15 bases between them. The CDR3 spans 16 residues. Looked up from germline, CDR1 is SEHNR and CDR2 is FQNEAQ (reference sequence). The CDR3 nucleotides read TGTGCCAGCAGCTTAGTAACTTTAGGGCCTAAAGAGACCCAGTACTTC. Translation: CASSLVTLGPKETQYF.

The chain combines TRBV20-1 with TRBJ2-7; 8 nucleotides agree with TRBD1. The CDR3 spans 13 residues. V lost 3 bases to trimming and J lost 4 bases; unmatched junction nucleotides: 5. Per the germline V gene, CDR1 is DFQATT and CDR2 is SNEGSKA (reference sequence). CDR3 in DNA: TGCAGTGCTAGTCCAGGGGGCATTTACGAGCAGTACTTC. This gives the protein CSASPGGIYEQYF.

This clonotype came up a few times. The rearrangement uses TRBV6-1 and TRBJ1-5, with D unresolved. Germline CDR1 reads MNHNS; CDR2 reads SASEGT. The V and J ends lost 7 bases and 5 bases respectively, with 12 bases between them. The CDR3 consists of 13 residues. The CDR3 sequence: CASTRGLYQPQHF. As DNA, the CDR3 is TGTGCCAGCACGCGGGGTTTGTATCAGCCCCAGCATTTT.

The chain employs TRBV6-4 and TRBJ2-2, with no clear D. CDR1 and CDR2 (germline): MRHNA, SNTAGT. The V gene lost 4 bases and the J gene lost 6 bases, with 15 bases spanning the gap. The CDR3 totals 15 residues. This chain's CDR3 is CASSVAGNLAGELFF. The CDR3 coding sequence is TGTGCCAGCAGTGTGGCCGGTAATTTGGCCGGGGAGCTGTTTTTT.

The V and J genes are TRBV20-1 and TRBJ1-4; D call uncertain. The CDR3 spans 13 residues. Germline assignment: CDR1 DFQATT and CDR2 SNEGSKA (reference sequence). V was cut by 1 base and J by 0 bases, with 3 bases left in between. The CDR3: CSARATTNEKLFF. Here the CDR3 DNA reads TGCAGTGCTAGAGCCACAACTAATGAAAAACTGTTTTTT.

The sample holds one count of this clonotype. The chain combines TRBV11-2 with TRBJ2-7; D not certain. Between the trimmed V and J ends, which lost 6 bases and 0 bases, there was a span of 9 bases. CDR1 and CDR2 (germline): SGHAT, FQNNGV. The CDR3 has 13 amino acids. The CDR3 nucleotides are TGTGCCAGCAGTTCCTCTCCCTCCTACGAGCAGTACTTC. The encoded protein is CASSSSPSYEQYF.

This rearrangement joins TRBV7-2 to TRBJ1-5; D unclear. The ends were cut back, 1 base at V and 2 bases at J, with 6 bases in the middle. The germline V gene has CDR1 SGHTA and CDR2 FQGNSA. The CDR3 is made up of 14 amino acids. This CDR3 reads CASSLVRGNQPQHF. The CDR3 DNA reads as TGTGCCAGCAGCTTAGTTCGGGGCAATCAGCCCCAGCATTTT.

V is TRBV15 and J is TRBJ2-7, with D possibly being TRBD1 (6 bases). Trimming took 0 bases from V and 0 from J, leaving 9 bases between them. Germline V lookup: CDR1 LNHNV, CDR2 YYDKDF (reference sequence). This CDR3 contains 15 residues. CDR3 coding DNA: TGTGCCACCAGCAGAGAGGGGGCTAGCTCCTACGAGCAGTACTTC. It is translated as CATSREGASSYEQYF.

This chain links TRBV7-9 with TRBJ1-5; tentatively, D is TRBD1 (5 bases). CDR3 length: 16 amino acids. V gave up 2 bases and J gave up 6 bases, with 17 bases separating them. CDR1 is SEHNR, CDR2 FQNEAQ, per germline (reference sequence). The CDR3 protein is CASSLSRAQGSQPQHF. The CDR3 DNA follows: TGTGCCAGCAGCTTAAGCAGGGCTCAAGGTAGTCAGCCCCAGCATTTT.

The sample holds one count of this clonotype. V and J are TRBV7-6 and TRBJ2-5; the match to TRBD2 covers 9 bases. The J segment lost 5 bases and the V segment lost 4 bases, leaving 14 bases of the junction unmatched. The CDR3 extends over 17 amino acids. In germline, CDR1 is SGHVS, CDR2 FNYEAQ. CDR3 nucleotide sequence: TGTGCCAGCAGCTCCCTTGGCGGGAGGGCCAGTATGGAGACCCAGTACTTC. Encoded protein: CASSSLGGRASMETQYF. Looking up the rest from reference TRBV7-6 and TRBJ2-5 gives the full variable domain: GAGVSQSPRYKVTKRGQDVALRCDPISGHVSLYWYRQALGQGPEFLTYFNYEAQQDKSGLPNDRFSAERPEGSISTLTIQRTEQRDSAMYRCASSSLGGRASMETQYFGPGTRLLVL.

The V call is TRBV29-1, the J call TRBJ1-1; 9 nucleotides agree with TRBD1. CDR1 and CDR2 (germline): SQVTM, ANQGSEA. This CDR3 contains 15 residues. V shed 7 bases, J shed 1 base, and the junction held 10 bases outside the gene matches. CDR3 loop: CSAADRGRGNTEAFF. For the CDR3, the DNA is TGCAGCGCTGCGGACAGGGGACGAGGGAACACTGAAGCTTTCTTT.

CDR3 DNA sequence: TGTGCCAGCAGTTACGGGGGAGTCAAAGAGACCCAGTACTTC. It specifies CASSYGGVKETQYF. The genes are TRBV6-2 or TRBV6-3 and TRBJ2-5; D assignment may be TRBD1 or TRBD2 (5 bases each). In germline, CDR1 is MNHEY, CDR2 SVGEGT. V was pared by 2 bases and J by 3 bases, with 10 bases between. The CDR3 is 14 amino acids.

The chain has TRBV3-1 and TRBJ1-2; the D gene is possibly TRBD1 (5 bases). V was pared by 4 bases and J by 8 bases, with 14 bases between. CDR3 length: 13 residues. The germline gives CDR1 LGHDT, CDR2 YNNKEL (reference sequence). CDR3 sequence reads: CASSRQFHNGYTF. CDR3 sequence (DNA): TGTGCCAGCAGCCGACAGTTTCATAACGGCTACACCTTC.

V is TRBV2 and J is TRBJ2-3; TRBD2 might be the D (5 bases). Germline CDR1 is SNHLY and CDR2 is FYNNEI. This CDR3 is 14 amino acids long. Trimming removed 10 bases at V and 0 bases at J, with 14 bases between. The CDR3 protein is CATRTDASTDTQYF. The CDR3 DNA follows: TGTGCCACGAGGACTGATGCTAGCACAGATACGCAGTATTTT.

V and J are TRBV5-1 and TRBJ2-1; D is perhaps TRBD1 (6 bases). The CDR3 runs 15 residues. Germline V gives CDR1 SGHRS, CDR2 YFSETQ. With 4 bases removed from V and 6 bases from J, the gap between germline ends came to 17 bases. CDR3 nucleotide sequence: TGCGCCAGCAGCACAGGGACCTCACCTAGCAATGAGCAGTTCTTC. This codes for CASSTGTSPSNEQFF.

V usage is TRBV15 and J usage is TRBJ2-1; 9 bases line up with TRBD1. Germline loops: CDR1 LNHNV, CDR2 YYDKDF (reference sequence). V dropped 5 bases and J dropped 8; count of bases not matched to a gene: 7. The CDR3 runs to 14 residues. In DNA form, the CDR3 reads TGTGCCACCAGCGGGATGACAGGGGGGGATGAGCAGTTCTTC. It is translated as CATSGMTGGDEQFF. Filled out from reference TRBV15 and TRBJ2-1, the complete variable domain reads DAMVIQNPRYQVTQFGKPVTLSCSQTLNHNVMYWYQQKSSQAPKLLFHYYDKDFNNEADTPDNFQSRRPNTSFCFLDIRSPGLGDTAMYLCATSGMTGGDEQFFGPGTRLTVL.

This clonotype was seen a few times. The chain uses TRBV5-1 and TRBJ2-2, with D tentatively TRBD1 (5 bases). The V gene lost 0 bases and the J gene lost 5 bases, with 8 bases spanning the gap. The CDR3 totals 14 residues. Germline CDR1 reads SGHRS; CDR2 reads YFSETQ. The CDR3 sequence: CASSLVKGTGELFF. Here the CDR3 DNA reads TGCGCCAGCAGCTTGGTGAAGGGGACCGGGGAGCTGTTTTTT.

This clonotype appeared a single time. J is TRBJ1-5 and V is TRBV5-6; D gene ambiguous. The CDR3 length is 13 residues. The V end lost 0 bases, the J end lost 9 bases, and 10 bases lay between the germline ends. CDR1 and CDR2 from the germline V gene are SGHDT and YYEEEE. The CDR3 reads CASSLGTRSPQHF. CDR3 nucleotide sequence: TGTGCCAGCAGCTTGGGCACCCGATCGCCCCAGCATTTT. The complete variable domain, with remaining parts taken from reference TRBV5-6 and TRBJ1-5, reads DAGVTQSPTHLIKTRGQQVTLRCSPKSGHDTVSWYQQALGQGPQFIFQYYEEEERQRGNFPDRFSGHQFPNYSSELNVNALLLGDSALYLCASSLGTRSPQHFGDGTRLSIL.